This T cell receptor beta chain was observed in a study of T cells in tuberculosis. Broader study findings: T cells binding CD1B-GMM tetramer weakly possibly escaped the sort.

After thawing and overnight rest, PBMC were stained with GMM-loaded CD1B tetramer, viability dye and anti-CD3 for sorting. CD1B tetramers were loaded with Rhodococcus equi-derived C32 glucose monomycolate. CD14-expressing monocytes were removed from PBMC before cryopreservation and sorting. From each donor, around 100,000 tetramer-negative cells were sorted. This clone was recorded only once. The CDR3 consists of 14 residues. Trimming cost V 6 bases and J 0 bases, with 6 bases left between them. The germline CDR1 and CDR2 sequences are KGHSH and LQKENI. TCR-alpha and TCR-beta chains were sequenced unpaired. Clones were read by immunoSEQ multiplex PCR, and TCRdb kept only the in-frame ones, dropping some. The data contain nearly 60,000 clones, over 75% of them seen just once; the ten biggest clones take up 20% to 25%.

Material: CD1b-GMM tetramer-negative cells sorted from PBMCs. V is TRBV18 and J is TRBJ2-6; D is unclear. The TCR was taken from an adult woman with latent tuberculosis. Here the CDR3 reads CASSLSSGANVLTF. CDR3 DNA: TGTGCCAGCTCCCTGAGCTCTGGGGCCAACGTCCTGACTTTC.